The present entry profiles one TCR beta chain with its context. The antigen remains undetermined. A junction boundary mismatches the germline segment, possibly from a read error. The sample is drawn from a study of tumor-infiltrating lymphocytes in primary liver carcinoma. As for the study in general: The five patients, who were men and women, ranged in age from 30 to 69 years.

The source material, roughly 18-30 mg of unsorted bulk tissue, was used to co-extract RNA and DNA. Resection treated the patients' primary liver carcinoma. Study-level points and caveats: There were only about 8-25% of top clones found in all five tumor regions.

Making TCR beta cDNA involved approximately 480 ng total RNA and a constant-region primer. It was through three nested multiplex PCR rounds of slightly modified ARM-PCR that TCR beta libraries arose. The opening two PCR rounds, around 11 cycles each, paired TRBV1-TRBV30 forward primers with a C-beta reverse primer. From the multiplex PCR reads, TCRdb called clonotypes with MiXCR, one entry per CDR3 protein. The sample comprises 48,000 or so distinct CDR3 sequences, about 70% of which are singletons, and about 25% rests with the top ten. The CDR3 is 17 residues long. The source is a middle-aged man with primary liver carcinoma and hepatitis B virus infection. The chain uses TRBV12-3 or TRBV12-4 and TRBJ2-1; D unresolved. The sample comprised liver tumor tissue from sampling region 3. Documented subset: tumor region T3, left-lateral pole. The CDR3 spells CASSLAHPFGSYNEQFF. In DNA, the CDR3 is TGTGCCAGCAGTTTAGCGCACCCCTTTGGATCCTACAATGAACAGTTCTTC.